The sequence of this T cell receptor beta chain was determined in a study of blood T cell repertoires in COVID-19. On the study more broadly: From T cells, B-cell-depleted T cells, or PBMCs came the material, which was cDNA or gDNA.

In this sample, this clone turned up a few times. Assay: immunoSEQ multiplex PCR; the TCRdb copy retains only in-frame clones and omits some. The sample carries 100,000 or so clones, about four fifths recorded once. This clonotype was sampled from an older man with active or convalescent COVID-19. Sequencing was performed on peripheral blood.

The CDR3, as DNA: TGCGCCAGCAGCTTGGTCGGCGGGATCTCTGGAAACACCATATATTTT. As protein: CASSLVGGISGNTIYF. The V and J genes are TRBV5-1 and TRBJ1-3, with no clear D. Germline V lookup: CDR1 SGHRS, CDR2 YFSETQ. The V end lost 0 bases, the J end lost 0 bases, and 10 bases lay between the germline ends. The CDR3 spans 16 residues.